These 21 T cell receptor beta chains share one sample of origin, sequenced in a study of T cells after yellow fever vaccination. TCRdb re-derived calls from the 5' RACE reads in MiXCR, one entry per CDR3 protein. The profile shows some 110,000 distinct CDR3 sequences, 7.2% of them singletons. The material sequenced was CD4+ T cells sorted from PBMCs, taken about 41 days after the first yellow fever vaccination. The source of these receptors is a man between 18 and 35 years old who received the YFV17D yellow fever vaccine.

This clonotype has ten or more counts. This chain links TRBV7-3 with TRBJ1-2; D gene ambiguous. CDR1 SGHTA and CDR2 FQGTGA come from the germline V gene. This CDR3 is built from 15 residues. V was pared by 5 bases and J by 2 bases, with 15 bases between. The CDR3: CASSPAGGPNYGYTF. CDR3 in DNA: TGTGCCAGCAGCCCAGCGGGCGGACCCAACTATGGCTACACCTTC.

This clonotype was seen ten or more times. V gene TRBV6-5 combines with J gene TRBJ1-5; weak D call: TRBD1 (5 bases). The CDR3 contains 18 residues. Germline CDR1 and CDR2: MNHEY and SVGAGI. V was cut by 0 bases and J by 0 bases, with 15 bases left in between. CDR3 residues: CASSYSIPGSDSNQPQHF. The CDR3 DNA sequence: TGTGCCAGCAGTTACTCGATACCAGGGTCCGATAGCAATCAGCCCCAGCATTTT.

V and J are TRBV7-2 and TRBJ2-1; the D gene is possibly TRBD1 (5 bases). Germline CDR1 reads SGHTA; CDR2 reads FQGNSA. V dropped 1 base and J dropped 4 bases, with 11 bases sitting between them. There are 15 residues in the CDR3. This chain's CDR3 is CASSLGQGVYNEQFF. In nucleotides, the CDR3 is TGTGCCAGCAGCTTAGGCCAAGGGGTTTACAATGAGCAGTTCTTC.

With regard to this clonotype: Possible read error: a much larger clone is one base away. The chain links TRBV5-1 to TRBJ1-4; 8 positions match TRBD1. The CDR3 has 16 residues. In germline, CDR1 is SGHRS, CDR2 YFSETQ. As DNA, the CDR3 is TGCGCCAGCAGCCGAGGACAGGGAGCAACTAATGATAAACTGTTTTTT. Its translation is CASSRGQGATNDKLFF.

This clonotype was found many times. V is TRBV7-9 and J is TRBJ2-5; D may correspond to TRBD1 or TRBD2 (5 bases each). From germline, CDR1 is SEHNR and CDR2 FQNEAQ (reference sequence). V was cut by 5 bases and J by 1 base, with 14 bases left in between. CDR3 size: 15 residues. CDR3 amino acids: CASSALRGSQETQYF. CDR3 DNA: TGTGCCAGCAGCGCCCTTCGGGGCTCCCAAGAGACCCAGTACTTC.

This clonotype was counted many times. CDR3 region: CASGSSGGLPAEQFF. DNA for the CDR3: TGCGCCAGCGGATCTAGCGGGGGATTACCAGCTGAGCAGTTCTTC. The chain has TRBV23-1 and TRBJ2-1, with TRBD2 matching over 10 bases. TRBV23-1 is filed as an ORF, its function uncertain. J was trimmed by 9 bases and V by 8 bases; bases with no gene match: 13. The CDR3 has 15 amino acids.

The gene calls are TRBV20-1 and TRBJ2-5, with 13 nucleotides matching TRBD2. Germline V lookup: CDR1 DFQATT, CDR2 SNEGSKA (reference sequence). The CDR3 consists of 15 residues. J was trimmed by 1 base and V by 5 bases; bases with no gene match: 4. The CDR3 protein is CSAFGTSGTQETQYF. In nucleotides, the CDR3 is TGCAGTGCTTTCGGGACTAGCGGGACCCAAGAGACCCAGTACTTC.

This clonotype came up many times. Here the CDR3 reads CASSSARTGELFF. CDR3 sequence (DNA): TGTGCCAGCAGTTCGGCCCGAACCGGGGAGCTGTTTTTT. The chain combines TRBV6-6 with TRBJ2-2; D is undetermined. Per the germline V gene, CDR1 is MNHNY and CDR2 is SVGAGI (reference sequence). Between the trimmed V and J ends, which lost 4 bases and 5 bases, there was a span of 8 bases. This CDR3 contains 13 residues.

The sample holds many counts of this clonotype. The chain couples TRBV10-3 to TRBJ2-3, with TRBD1 matching 9 bases. The CDR3 loop spans 15 amino acids. The germline V gene has CDR1 ENHRY and CDR2 SYGVKD. The junction had 8 bases not matched to a gene; V was cut back by 10 bases and J by 0 bases. In DNA form, the CDR3 reads TGTGCCACTGGGAGGGGACAGGGAAGCACAGATACGCAGTATTTT. This sequence encodes CATGRGQGSTDTQYF.

The sample holds many counts of this clonotype. The V call is TRBV6-5, the J call TRBJ2-3; 11 positions agree with TRBD2. CDR1 and CDR2 from the germline V gene are MNHEY and SVGAGI. V dropped 0 bases and J dropped 7; count of bases not matched to a gene: 6. There are 16 residues in the CDR3. The CDR3 DNA reads as TGTGCCAGCAGTTACTCTCTAGCGGGGGGTTTGAATACGCAGTATTTT. It translates to CASSYSLAGGLNTQYF.

This clonotype was counted many times. This sequence joins TRBV23-1 and TRBJ1-4; D possibly corresponds to TRBD1 (5 bases). TRBV23-1 is given ORF status, its function remaining uncertain. This CDR3 contains 14 residues. Trimming removed 4 bases at V and 7 bases at J, with 13 bases between. CDR3 sequence: CASSRPDGGEKLFF. CDR3 DNA: TGCGCCAGCAGTCGGCCGGACGGGGGTGAAAAACTGTTTTTT.

This clonotype was counted many times. The chain recombines TRBV11-2 with TRBJ2-5; D not resolved. The length of the CDR3 is 15 residues. Trimming removed 5 bases at V and 5 bases at J, with 18 bases between. CDR1 and CDR2 from the germline V gene are SGHAT and FQNNGV. CDR3 DNA: TGTGCCAGCAGCGCCGGGTCTGCCGCATCCGAGACCCAGTACTTC. Its translation is CASSAGSAASETQYF.

This clonotype came up many times. V and J are TRBV20-1 and TRBJ1-1; D remains unclear. The CDR3 is 13 amino acids. The V end was cut by 0 bases, the J end by 3 bases, with 8 bases between. Germline V gene sequence: CDR1 DFQATT, CDR2 SNEGSKA (reference sequence). The CDR3 is CSARETGYTEAFF. The CDR3 DNA is TGCAGTGCTAGAGAGACGGGATACACTGAAGCTTTCTTT.

The rearrangement uses TRBV11-2 and TRBJ1-6; D is perhaps TRBD1 (6 bases). Trimming pared 5 bases from V and 5 bases from J, leaving 10 bases between. Germline V gene data show CDR1 as SGHAT and CDR2 as FQNNGV. The CDR3 is made up of 14 amino acids. As DNA, the CDR3 is TGTGCCAGCAGCACCTACAGGGATAATTCACCCCTCCACTTT. Residues: CASSTYRDNSPLHF.

This clonotype was detected many times. This chain uses TRBV18 with TRBJ2-5; D unclear. The CDR3 totals 14 residues. V was shortened by 2 bases and J by 2 bases, with 9 bases between the two germline ends. Germline V gene lookup returns CDR1 KGHSH and CDR2 LQKENI. The CDR3 sequence is CASSPAVIQETQYF. CDR3 nucleotide sequence: TGTGCCAGCTCACCAGCGGTTATACAAGAGACCCAGTACTTC.

Ten or more counts support this clonotype. The chain combines TRBV18 with TRBJ2-4; D is unclear. Germline CDR1 is KGHSH and CDR2 is LQKENI. This CDR3 has 13 residues. V lost 2 bases and J lost 3, with 5 bases in between. CDR3 amino acids: CASSPGNKNIQYF. The CDR3 DNA reads as TGTGCCAGCTCACCAGGGAACAAAAACATTCAGTACTTC.

This clonotype was detected many times. The genes are TRBV20-1 and TRBJ2-1; TRBD2 aligns across 8 bases. V was clipped by 8 bases and J by 4 bases; unmatched bases: 7. The CDR3 loop spans 13 amino acids. In germline, CDR1 is DFQATT, CDR2 SNEGSKA (reference sequence). The CDR3: CSNKAGVYNEQFF. DNA of the CDR3: TGCAGTAATAAAGCGGGGGTTTACAATGAGCAGTTCTTC.

The sample holds many counts of this clonotype. The chain carries TRBV12-3 or TRBV12-4 and TRBJ2-3, with TRBD1 matching over 9 bases. Trimming at V came to 6 bases and at J to 5 bases, leaving 9 bases not matched to a gene. CDR3 length: 15 amino acids. As DNA, the CDR3 is TGTGCCAGCAGCTCTCACAGGGGGCGTGGAGATACGCAGTATTTT. This gives the protein CASSSHRGRGDTQYF.

This clonotype appeared a single time. Possible read error: a much larger clone is one base away. The chain recombines TRBV19 with TRBJ2-5; 7 bases are a match to TRBD1. This CDR3 contains 13 residues. CDR1 is LNHDA and CDR2 is SQIVND in the germline V gene (reference sequence). In DNA, the CDR3 is TGTGCCAGGAGTAAGGGGGCCTCAGAGACCCAGTACTTC. Translating it yields CARSKGASETQYF.

CDR3 nucleotides: TGTGCCAGCTCACTACGGGGGACTGACAAATCGGAGCAGTTCTTC. This encodes CASSLRGTDKSEQFF. This chain uses TRBV18 with TRBJ2-1; D perhaps matches TRBD2 (6 bases). In germline, CDR1 is KGHSH, CDR2 LQKENI. V was shortened by 4 bases and J by 10 bases, with 20 bases between the two germline ends. The CDR3 loop spans 15 amino acids.

In this sample, this clonotype turned up a few times. The V gene is TRBV28, the J gene TRBJ1-1; a possible D gene is TRBD1 (6 bases). This CDR3 spans 13 amino acids. V was shortened by 3 bases and J by 13 bases, with 18 bases between the two germline ends. Germline V gene data show CDR1 as MDHEN and CDR2 as SYDVKM. CDR3 sequence: CASSFMGQGHGFF. The CDR3 DNA reads TGTGCCAGCAGTTTCATGGGGCAGGGACATGGTTTCTTT.